The present entry profiles one TCR beta chain with its context. This record belongs to a study of PD-1 blockade in classical Hodgkin lymphoma. Produced via immunoSEQ multiplex PCR; TCRdb's table is partial and in-frame only. The repertoire includes tens of thousands of clones, around 74% of them detected once, and about 12% sits in the top ten. Time point here: cycle 4 day 1 (C4D1), after more than five weeks of nivolumab. Following autologous stem cell transplantation, relapse occurred in every patient, and exposure to brentuximab vedotin varied. Sequenced material: peripheral blood mononuclear cells (PBMCs), taken before the fourth cycle of nivolumab. The origin of this receptor is a human donor with classical Hodgkin lymphoma.

CDR3 in DNA: TGTGCCAGCAGCCAAGCCGCAGCTACGCAGTATTTT. Amino acid sequence: CASSQAAATQYF. The chain is built from TRBV14 and TRBJ2-3, with D uncertain. Germline lookup yields CDR1 SGHDN and CDR2 FVKESK. V was clipped by 1 base and J by 8 bases, with 7 bases between them. The CDR3 spans 12 residues.